These 10 T cell receptor beta chains were all obtained from the same sample, sequenced in a study of early T cells in non-severe SARS-CoV-2 infection. TCRdb reprocessed the 5' RACE reads with MiXCR, giving one entry per CDR3 protein. The sample carries about 99,000 distinct CDR3 sequences, roughly 17% recorded once. The sample was whole blood. These receptor sequences come from an adult who was a healthcare worker with PCR-confirmed SARS-CoV-2 infection or an uninfected control (not recorded which).

This clonotype was counted at least ten times. J is TRBJ2-5 and V is TRBV20-1; 10 nucleotides align to TRBD2. With 0 bases clipped from V and 0 bases from J, the junction kept 4 bases outside the gene matches. This CDR3 spans 16 amino acids. Germline V gene data show CDR1 as DFQATT and CDR2 as SNEGSKA (reference sequence). CDR3 sequence (DNA): TGCAGTGCTAGAGAGGGTAGCGGGAGGTACCAAGAGACCCAGTACTTC. It specifies CSAREGSGRYQETQYF.

The table lists this clonotype with many counts. The chain employs TRBV7-6 and TRBJ1-6; D not certain. Trimming cost V 4 bases and J 5 bases, with 9 bases left between them. Germline CDR1 and CDR2: SGHVS and FNYEAQ. This CDR3 has 14 amino acids. CDR3 in amino acids: CASSSQANNSPLHF. The CDR3 bases are TGTGCCAGCAGCTCCCAGGCGAATAATTCACCCCTCCACTTT.

This clonotype was found a few times. The gene calls are TRBV6-6 and TRBJ1-6, with a possible D match to TRBD1 (6 bases). The CDR3 loop spans 16 amino acids. The V end lost 3 bases, the J end lost 7 bases, and 16 bases lay between the germline ends. CDR1 and CDR2 from the germline V gene are MNHNY and SVGAGI (reference sequence). CDR3 nucleotide sequence: TGTGCCAGCAGTTATACGGGGGCAATAAGGAATTCACCCCTCCACTTT. This translates into CASSYTGAIRNSPLHF.

J is TRBJ1-6 and V is TRBV28; tentative D call: TRBD1 (5 bases). The CDR3 length is 12 residues. Trimming took off 2 bases at V and 14 bases at J, with 10 bases between the two ends. Germline assignment: CDR1 MDHEN and CDR2 SYDVKM. CDR3 amino acids: CASSLMTEALHF. CDR3 DNA sequence: TGTGCCAGCAGTTTAATGACAGAGGCCCTCCACTTT. The entire variable domain, with the rest obtained from reference TRBV28 and TRBJ1-6, is as follows: DVKVTQSSRYLVKRTGEKVFLECVQDMDHENMFWYRQDPGLGLRLIYFSYDVKMKEKGDIPEGYSVSREKKERFSLILESASTNQTSMYLCASSLMTEALHFGNGTRLTVT.

On this clonotype itself: This may stem from a read error, because a much larger clone lies one nucleotide away. The chain uses TRBV5-6 and TRBJ2-5; TRBD1 matches at 8 bases. The CDR3 covers 16 residues. Germline-derived CDR1 and CDR2 are SGHDT and YYEEEE. The CDR3 spells CTSSFIGTGVQETQYF. In DNA form, the CDR3 reads TGTACCAGCAGCTTCATCGGGACAGGTGTGCAAGAGACCCAGTACTTC. The whole variable domain, filled in from reference TRBV5-6 and TRBJ2-5, reads DAGVTQSPTHLIKTRGQQVTLRCSPKSGHDTVSWYQQALGQGPQFIFQYYEEEERQRGNFPDRFSGHQFPNYSSELNVNALLLGDSALYLCTSSFIGTGVQETQYFGPGTRLLVL.

This clonotype was seen ten or more times. The chain joins TRBV20-1 to TRBJ2-6; D may correspond to TRBD1 or TRBD2 (5 bases each). Germline V gene sequence: CDR1 DFQATT, CDR2 SNEGSKA (reference sequence). The CDR3 consists of 14 residues. The CDR3 region is CGIRGHTGANVLTF. As DNA, the CDR3 is TGCGGAATCCGGGGCCACACTGGGGCCAACGTCCTGACTTTC.

The rearrangement joins TRBV19 to TRBJ1-1; D perhaps matches TRBD1 (5 bases). Germline CDR1 LNHDA, CDR2 SQIVND (reference sequence). Trimming removed 8 bases from V and 3 bases from J, with 10 bases in between. The CDR3 runs to 12 residues. The CDR3 nucleotides are TGTGCCAGTTCATGGGGGGACACTGAAGCTTTCTTT. As protein: CASSWGDTEAFF.

Only a few counts were recorded for this clonotype. The J gene is TRBJ1-1, the V gene TRBV5-1; a weak D match, TRBD1 (6 bases). The CDR3 covers 15 residues. V shed 3 bases and J shed 1 base, with 13 bases lying between them. Germline CDR1 is SGHRS and CDR2 is YFSETQ. The CDR3 nucleotides read TGCGCCAGCAGCTCGGGGAGGGACACGAACACTGAAGCTTTCTTT. Residues: CASSSGRDTNTEAFF.

V is TRBV11-2 and J is TRBJ1-2; perhaps TRBD1 as D (6 bases). The CDR3 contains 14 residues. The V end was cut by 5 bases, the J end by 0 bases, with 10 bases between. Per the germline V gene, CDR1 is SGHAT and CDR2 is FQNNGV. Written as DNA, the CDR3 is TGTGCCAGCAGCAGGGACATCGCTAACTATGGCTACACCTTC. Amino acids: CASSRDIANYGYTF. Full variable domain (missing parts from reference TRBV11-2 and TRBJ1-2): EAGVAQSPRYKIIEKRQSVAFWCNPISGHATLYWYQQILGQGPKLLIQFQNNGVVDDSQLPKDRFSAERLKGVDSTLKIQPAKLEDSAVYLCASSRDIANYGYTFGSGTRLTVV.

The rearrangement uses TRBV3-1 and TRBJ1-1; tentatively, D is TRBD1 (5 bases). Trimming pared 6 bases from V and 1 base from J, leaving 12 bases between. The CDR3 runs to 14 residues. Germline values: CDR1 LGHDT, CDR2 YNNKEL (reference sequence). CDR3 DNA: TGTGCCAGCAGGCAGAGGACACAGAACACTGAAGCTTTCTTT. Translating gives CASRQRTQNTEAFF. Drawing the rest from reference TRBV3-1 and TRBJ1-1, the complete variable domain is DTAVSQTPKYLVTQMGNDKSIKCEQNLGHDTMYWYKQDSKKFLKIMFSYNNKELIINETVPNRFSPKSPDKAHLNLHINSLELGDSAVYFCASRQRTQNTEAFFGQGTRLTVV.